The 21 T cell receptor beta chains in this list originate from one sample, sequenced in a study of low-dose radiotherapy and immunotherapy resistance in tumors. Priming of first-strand cDNA relied on TRAV- and TRBV-specific primers (covering alpha and beta chains). Amplification, which lasted 15 to 20 PCR cycles, used a constant-region primer and V-primer adapter to amplify TCRs. Via MiXCR, TCRdb re-called the reads, giving one row per CDR3 protein. In the table there are 6,700 or so distinct CDR3 sequences, under 75% of which are singletons. These receptors came from a human donor with advanced metastatic prostate, ovarian, gallbladder or colorectal cancer (not recorded which). This table probably holds off-target reads from a library built for another chain.

The chain is built from TRBV20-1 and TRBJ1-2; D unclear. The germline CDR1 and CDR2 sequences are DFQATT and SNEGSKA (reference sequence). V lost 5 bases, J lost 4 bases, and 14 bases lay in between. This CDR3 contains 13 residues. The CDR3 sequence: CSASRTELYGYTF. CDR3 DNA sequence: TGCAGTGCTTCCCGGACGGAACTCTATGGCTACACCTTC.

The chain links TRBV18 to TRBJ1-2; D is unclear. Per the germline V gene, CDR1 is KGHSH and CDR2 is LQKENI. This CDR3 has 14 amino acids. Trimming pared 1 base from V and 3 bases from J, leaving 9 bases between. CDR3 in amino acids: CASSPLETHYGYTF. The CDR3 nucleotides are TGTGCCAGCTCACCACTGGAGACGCACTATGGCTACACCTTC.

The V call is TRBV6-1, the J call TRBJ2-3; 13 nucleotides line up with TRBD2. The V segment lost 5 bases and the J segment 3 bases; nucleotides outside the gene matches: 5. Germline V gene sequence: CDR1 MNHNS, CDR2 SASEGT. The CDR3 is 16 residues long. Here the CDR3 reads CASSRTSGSATDTQYF. The CDR3 nucleotides read TGTGCCAGCAGTCGGACTAGCGGGAGTGCAACAGATACGCAGTATTTT.

J is TRBJ1-1 and V is TRBV29-1; 9 nucleotides match TRBD1. Germline V gives CDR1 SQVTM, CDR2 ANQGSEA. This CDR3 region has 14 residues. The V gene end was trimmed by 4 bases and the J gene end by 7 bases; junction bases not matched to a gene: 10. CDR3 nucleotides: TGCAGCGTTGTTCTCGGACAGGGGATCGGTGAAGCTTTCTTT. Translation gives CSVVLGQGIGEAFF. Full variable domain (rest looked up from reference TRBV29-1 and TRBJ1-1): SAVISQKPSRDICQRGTSLTIQCQVDSQVTMMFWYRQQPGQSLTLIATANQGSEATYESGFVIDKFPISRPNLTFSTLTVSNMSPEDSSIYLCSVVLGQGIGEAFFGQGTRLTVV.

This sequence joins TRBV5-1 and TRBJ2-7; D not resolved. V was shortened by 0 bases and J by 7 bases, with 8 bases between the two germline ends. The CDR3 has 12 residues. Germline V gene sequence: CDR1 SGHRS, CDR2 YFSETQ. Written as DNA, the CDR3 is TGCGCCAGCAGCTTGGAATCGAAGGAGCAGTACTTC. Its protein product is CASSLESKEQYF. The variable domain in full, completed from reference TRBV5-1 and TRBJ2-7, reads KAGVTQTPRYLIKTRGQQVTLSCSPISGHRSVSWYQQTPGQGLQFLFEYFSETQRNKGNFPGRFSGRQFSNSRSEMNVSTLELGDSALYLCASSLESKEQYFGPGTRLTVT.

The chain employs TRBV11-2 and TRBJ2-7; D unresolved. This CDR3 has 12 amino acids. Germline CDR1 and CDR2: SGHAT and FQNNGV. Trimming removed 1 base at V and 3 bases at J, with 4 bases between. CDR3 loop: CASSLVGYEQYF. CDR3 in DNA: TGTGCCAGCAGCTTAGTGGGCTACGAGCAGTACTTC.

In DNA, the CDR3 is TGTGCCACCAGCGGGTGGGAATACAATGAGCAGTTCTTC. This gives the protein CATSGWEYNEQFF. The rearrangement links TRBV6-6 to TRBJ2-1, with D possibly matching TRBD2 (6 bases). Germline V gene sequence: CDR1 MNHNY, CDR2 SVGAGI (reference sequence). V lost 10 bases and J lost 4, with 14 bases in between. This CDR3 spans 13 amino acids.

The chain employs TRBV6-2 or TRBV6-3 and TRBJ1-1, with 7 positions matching TRBD1. Per the germline V gene, CDR1 is MNHEY and CDR2 is SVGEGT. This CDR3 region has 15 residues. Unmatched junction bases numbered 11, after V lost 5 bases and J lost 5 bases. The CDR3 sequence is CASSRDRVSSTEAFF. The CDR3 nucleotides are TGTGCCAGCAGTCGAGACAGGGTGAGTTCGACTGAAGCTTTCTTT.

V and J are TRBV12-3 or TRBV12-4 and TRBJ2-1, with 9 positions matching TRBD2. The CDR3 loop spans 17 amino acids. Losses at the gene ends were 3 bases for V and 5 bases for J; bases not matched to a gene: 11. The CDR3 DNA sequence: TGTGCCAGCAGTTTTGGCCTGGCGGGGGGGCTGCACAATGAGCAGTTCTTC. Its translation is CASSFGLAGGLHNEQFF.

The chain is built from TRBV18 and TRBJ1-1; TRBD1 might be the D (6 bases). The CDR3 sequence is 14 residues long. Per germline, CDR1 KGHSH and CDR2 LQKENI. V was trimmed by 2 bases and J by 1 base, leaving 8 bases between them. The CDR3 loop is CASSPEQGNTEAFF. CDR3 nucleotides: TGTGCCAGCTCACCAGAACAGGGGAACACTGAAGCTTTCTTT.

This sequence joins TRBV11-2 and TRBJ1-1, with a possible D match to TRBD1 (6 bases). The CDR3 runs 14 residues. Trimming removed 5 bases at V and 5 bases at J, with 15 bases between. From germline, CDR1 is SGHAT and CDR2 FQNNGV. The CDR3 is CASSEEGVGTEAFF. CDR3 nucleotides: TGTGCCAGCAGCGAAGAGGGGGTGGGGACTGAAGCTTTCTTT.

The chain employs TRBV6-1 and TRBJ2-7; TRBD1 aligns across 9 bases. V lost 8 bases, J lost 9 bases, and 8 bases stayed unmatched. The CDR3 has 12 amino acids. Germline lookup yields CDR1 MNHNS and CDR2 SASEGT. DNA of the CDR3: TGTGCCAGCTCGGGACAGGGAGCTGGGCAGTACTTC. Translating it yields CASSGQGAGQYF.

The V call is TRBV2, the J call TRBJ1-2, with 10 bases fitting TRBD1. Looked up from germline, CDR1 is SNHLY and CDR2 is FYNNEI. J was trimmed by 7 bases and V by 3 bases; bases with no gene match: 2. There are 13 residues in the CDR3. The CDR3 DNA sequence: TGTGCCAGCAGTGAGGGACAGGGGACTGGCTACACCTTC. Protein: CASSEGQGTGYTF.

The chain is built from TRBV7-9 and TRBJ1-5; no reliable D call. The CDR3 extends over 15 amino acids. In germline, CDR1 is SEHNR, CDR2 FQNEAQ (reference sequence). Trimming took 5 bases from V and 11 from J, leaving 22 bases between them. Here the CDR3 reads CASSTRVSKFGAQHF. The CDR3, as DNA: TGTGCCAGCAGCACCCGGGTCTCGAAGTTTGGGGCCCAGCATTTT.

The gene calls are TRBV4-1 and TRBJ2-7; 9 nucleotides line up with TRBD1. This CDR3 has 14 amino acids. CDR1 is MGHRA, CDR2 YSYEKL, per germline. J gave up 6 bases and V 3 bases, and 6 bases lay outside the gene matches. The CDR3: CASSHRTGESEQYF. CDR3 nucleotides: TGCGCCAGCAGCCACCGGACAGGGGAAAGCGAGCAGTACTTC.

This clonotype occurred a few times. The chain uses TRBV5-1 and TRBJ1-1; perhaps TRBD1 as D (6 bases). Trimming shortened V by 0 bases and J by 5 bases, and 14 bases separated the two germline ends. The germline V gene encodes CDR1 SGHRS and CDR2 YFSETQ. The CDR3 contains 15 residues. The CDR3 reads CASSLATGGLTEAFF. The CDR3 DNA sequence: TGCGCCAGCAGCTTGGCCACGGGGGGGCTTACTGAAGCTTTCTTT.

The chain has TRBV3-1 and TRBJ2-1; D assignment may be TRBD1 or TRBD2 (5 bases each). The CDR3 length is 15 residues. V lost 0 bases, J lost 6 bases, and 12 bases lay in between. Per the germline V gene, CDR1 is LGHDT and CDR2 is YNNKEL (reference sequence). The CDR3 protein is CASSQDSLRGNEQFF. CDR3 coding DNA: TGTGCCAGCAGCCAAGATTCCCTGAGGGGCAATGAGCAGTTCTTC.

This clonotype turned up a few times. The chain has TRBV15 and TRBJ2-3; TRBD2 agrees at 9 bases. Germline trimming cut 0 bases from V and 7 bases from J; bases unmatched to any gene: 8. The CDR3 totals 16 residues. CDR1 and CDR2 from the germline V gene are LNHNV and YYDKDF (reference sequence). The CDR3 sequence is CATSRDSQRGEYTQYF. CDR3 sequence (DNA): TGTGCCACCAGCAGAGATTCTCAGCGGGGGGAATATACGCAGTATTTT.

This chain uses TRBV15 with TRBJ2-5; D is ambiguous. Looked up from germline, CDR1 is LNHNV and CDR2 is YYDKDF (reference sequence). There are 14 residues in the CDR3. Trimming stripped 5 bases from V and 4 bases from J, with 14 bases between. CDR3: CATSPNRIGETQYF. CDR3 coding DNA: TGTGCCACCAGCCCAAACAGAATTGGAGAGACCCAGTACTTC.

This clonotype showed up just a few times. V usage is TRBV2 and J usage is TRBJ2-7; tentatively, D is TRBD2 (5 bases). This CDR3 has 12 amino acids. Germline-derived CDR1 and CDR2 are SNHLY and FYNNEI. V lost 10 bases and J 1 base, leaving 11 bases between the germline ends. The CDR3 DNA follows: TGTGCCATCCTCCGGGGATCCTACGAGCAGTACTTC. Encoded protein: CAILRGSYEQYF.

The sample holds a few counts of this clonotype. The genes are TRBV18 and TRBJ1-1; no firm D call. Germline V gene lookup returns CDR1 KGHSH and CDR2 LQKENI. The V end lost 2 bases, the J end lost 0 bases, and 10 bases lay between the germline ends. The length of the CDR3 is 15 residues. For the CDR3, the DNA is TGTGCCAGCTCACCAGATCCCGGGATGAACACTGAAGCTTTCTTT. It encodes CASSPDPGMNTEAFF. Full variable domain (outside the CDR3, taken from reference TRBV18 and TRBJ1-1): NAGVMQNPRHLVRRRGQEARLRCSPMKGHSHVYWYRQLPEEGLKFMVYLQKENIIDESGMPKERFSAEFPKEGPSILRIQQVVRGDSAAYFCASSPDPGMNTEAFFGQGTRLTVV.